The sequence of this TCR beta chain was determined in a study of T cells in Graves' hyperthyroidism and ophthalmopathy. About the research overall: Prior to any treatment, at the point of initial diagnosis, peripheral blood was collected.

The investigators amplified TCR beta CDR3 regions from RNA transcripts. Primed by the HTBI set, a first-round RT-PCR was run on the TCR CDR3. Via MiXCR, TCRdb re-called the multiplex PCR reads, giving one row per CDR3 protein. The sample carries about 460,000 distinct CDR3 sequences, around a fifth recorded once. Under 3 months was the duration of disease in ophthalmopathy patients, who also had a Clinical Activity Score of at least 3 and a NOSPECS grade of at least 4. Trimming shortened V by 2 bases and J by 7 bases, and 15 bases separated the two germline ends. Germline values: CDR1 MNHEY, CDR2 SMNVEV (reference sequence). This CDR3 is 15 amino acids long.

Sequences were obtained from blood. The chain joins TRBV27 to TRBJ2-1; no clear D. The TCR was taken from a woman in her 70s with Graves' ophthalmopathy. CDR3 nucleotides: TGTGCCAGCAGTTTAGGGCAGACCTTATTGAATGAGCAGTTCTTC. Amino acids: CASSLGQTLLNEQFF.